The sequence of this T cell receptor beta chain was determined in a study of T-cell memory formation after mild COVID-19. TCRdb processed the 5' RACE reads anew with MiXCR; each CDR3 protein has one entry. The sample consists of roughly 52,000 distinct CDR3 sequences, around 7.3% of them appearing once. The CDR3 covers 14 residues. The ends were cut back, 3 bases at V and 4 bases at J, with 12 bases in the middle. CDR1 is SGHNT and CDR2 is YENEEA in the germline V gene. This clonotype was counted only a few times. This sequence joins TRBV11-3 and TRBJ1-1; D ambiguous. The sequenced sample was PBMCs or a T cell subset sorted from them (not recorded which). The TCR was taken from a young man who had mild COVID-19 (a few samples of this study predate the infection). Cell type and time point are not known. The CDR3 loop reads CASSFGGDVTEAFF. The CDR3 coding sequence is TGTGCCAGCAGCTTCGGCGGGGATGTCACTGAAGCTTTCTTT.